This T cell receptor beta chain was observed in a study of OX40 agonist ivuxolimab in advanced cancers. V was shortened by 0 bases and J by 1 base, with 0 bases between the two germline ends. The CDR3 consists of 11 residues. Germline V gene data show CDR1 as DFQATT and CDR2 as SNEGSKA (reference sequence). TCRdb's copy holds only in-frame clones and misses some; the assay was immunoSEQ multiplex PCR. This sample carries 40,000 to 45,000 clones, about nine tenths of them seen once, and the ten largest clones take roughly 15%. Sequencing used CD4+ or CD8+ T cells sorted from blood, obtained in a trial of the OX40 agonist ivuxolimab. The receptor was derived from an adult with an advanced solid tumor such as melanoma, head and neck, liver or kidney cancer. This chain uses TRBV20-1 with TRBJ1-2; D gene unclear. CDR3 sequence: CSARDNYGYTF. The CDR3 DNA sequence: TGCAGTGCTAGAGATAACTATGGCTACACCTTC.